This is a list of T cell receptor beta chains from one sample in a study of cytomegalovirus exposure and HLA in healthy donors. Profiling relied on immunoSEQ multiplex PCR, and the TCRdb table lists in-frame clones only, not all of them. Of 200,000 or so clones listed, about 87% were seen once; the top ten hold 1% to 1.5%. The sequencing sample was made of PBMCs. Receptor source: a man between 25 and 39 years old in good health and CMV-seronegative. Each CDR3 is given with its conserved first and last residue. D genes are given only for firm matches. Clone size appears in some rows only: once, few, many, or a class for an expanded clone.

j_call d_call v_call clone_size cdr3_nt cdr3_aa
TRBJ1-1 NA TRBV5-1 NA TGCGCCAGCAGCCTAGACAGCTTGAACACTGAAGCTTTCTTT CASSLDSLNTEAFF
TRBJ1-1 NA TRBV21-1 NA TGTGCCAGCAGCACAAACTCCCGGAACACTGAAGCTTTCTTT CASSTNSRNTEAFF
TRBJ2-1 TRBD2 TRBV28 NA TGTGCCAGCAGTTTTCTAGCGGCTTACAATGAGCAGTTCTTC CASSFLAAYNEQFF
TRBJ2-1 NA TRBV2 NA TGTGCCAGCAGCGGCCAGGGCATTGATGAGCAGTTCTTC CASSGQGIDEQFF
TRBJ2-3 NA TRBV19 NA TGTGCCAGTGCGGAGGCGGATACGCAGTATTTT CASAEADTQYF
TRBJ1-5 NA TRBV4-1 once TGCGCCAGCAGCTCACAGGGCTTGAGCGACCAGCCCCAGCATTTT CASSSQGLSDQPQHF
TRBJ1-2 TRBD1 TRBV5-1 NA TGCGCCAGCAGCCTGGGACAGGGGGATGTCTACACCTTC CASSLGQGDVYTF
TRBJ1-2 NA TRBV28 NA TGTGCCAGCAGTTTTCCCGCCCCGGGGGACTATGGCTACACCTTC CASSFPAPGDYGYTF
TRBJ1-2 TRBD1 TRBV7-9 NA TGTGCCAGCAGCCGGACAGGGTATGGCTACACCTTC CASSRTGYGYTF
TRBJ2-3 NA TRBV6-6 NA TGTGCCAGCAGTCCGCGGATCAGCGGAGATACGCAGTATTTT CASSPRISGDTQYF
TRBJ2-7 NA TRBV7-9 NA TGTTCCAGCAGCATAAGCCACTACGAGCAGTACTTC CSSSISHYEQYF
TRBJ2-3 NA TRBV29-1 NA TGCAGCGTTCAACAAGCGGGCGGGGATACGCAGTATTTT CSVQQAGGDTQYF
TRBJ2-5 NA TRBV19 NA TGTGCCAGTAGTCCTCGGGGCAGGGGTGAGACCCAGTACTTC CASSPRGRGETQYF
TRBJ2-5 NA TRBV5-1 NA TGCGCCAGCAGCTCGAGACCCCAGGGGGAGACCCAGTACTTC CASSSRPQGETQYF
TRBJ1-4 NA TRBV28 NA TGTGCCAGCAGTCCTCCGGGGGAAGGCGAAAAACTGTTTTTT CASSPPGEGEKLFF
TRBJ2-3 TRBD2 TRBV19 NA TGTGCCAGTAAGAGCGGGAGGGCATCAGATACGCAGTATTTT CASKSGRASDTQYF
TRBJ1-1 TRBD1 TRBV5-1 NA TGCGCCAGCAGGCCCGGGACAGGGGGCGCGATGAACACTGAAGCTTTCTTT CASRPGTGGAMNTEAFF